This TCR beta chain was profiled in a study of cytomegalovirus exposure and HLA in healthy donors. The PCR used 60 Vbeta and 13 Jbeta primers. Generated by immunoSEQ multiplex PCR, the TCRdb table keeps only in-frame clones and is missing some. The sample has roughly 150,000 clones, roughly 79% seen once; the top ten hold 0.9% to 1.1%. Though nominally healthy at sampling, donors likely had unrecorded immune exposures. CDR1 GTSNPN and CDR2 SVGIG come from the germline V gene (reference sequence). The CDR3 spans 13 residues. The trim removed 0 bases at V and 8 bases at J, leaving 2 bases unmatched. Study-wide results and caveats: TCR beta chains numbering 150 to 200 were designated cytomegalovirus-associated. The classifier was said to identify cytomegalovirus status with high specificity and sensitivity. The sole available immune exposure information was CMV serostatus.

For this clone: Its target is unknown.

This receptor was identified in a woman between 35 and 50 years old in good health and CMV-seronegative. Source material: PBMCs. The rearrangement uses TRBV30 and TRBJ2-4; TRBD1 agrees at 9 bases. CDR3 residues: CAWSVQGADIQYF. DNA for the CDR3: TGTGCCTGGAGTGTACAGGGGGCCGACATTCAGTACTTC.